This T cell receptor (beta chain) was obtained from a study of human T cells and chemical hapten exposure. Study in general: The study sensitized with 2% DPC on a 2 cm by 2 cm patch of upper inner arm skin. General study results and limits: Expanded TCRs showed more large CDR3 clusters than pre-sensitization or healthy control sets.

Trimming removed 1 base from V and 5 bases from J; junction bases left unmatched: 1. Germline-derived CDR1 and CDR2 are MGHRA and YSYEKL. The CDR3 has 14 amino acids. In the original analysis: Samples held a median of around 96,000 TCRs, range roughly 23,224–700,000. TCRdb recomputed calls from the RACE reads with MiXCR, one row per CDR3 protein. The authors' filters were not applied to this entry. Of 190,000 or so distinct CDR3 sequences detected, 20% to 25% appear once; the ten largest clones hold approximately 2.3%. To note about this clonotype: Its target is not known.

As for time point: patch test 3, about 24 weeks after DPC sensitization. The treatment is: therapeutic diphenylcyclopropenone sensitization with weekly scalp DPC. The chain joins TRBV4-1 to TRBJ2-5; TRBD1 matches at 10 bases. The source is a woman aged 40-49 years with alopecia areata. Some clones in this sample may be carry-over from other donors' samples. Sequences were derived from whole blood, sampled in connection with sensitization to the hapten diphenylcyclopropenone (DPC). The CDR3 region is CASSQGDRGETQYF. The CDR3 DNA follows: TGCGCCAGCAGCCAAGGGGACAGGGGCGAGACCCAGTACTTC.